This T cell receptor (beta chain) was identified during a study of blood T cell repertoires in COVID-19. Across the whole study: From T cells, B-cell-depleted T cells, or PBMCs came the material, which was cDNA or gDNA.

Data came from immunoSEQ multiplex PCR; TCRdb stores just in-frame clones and leaves some out. The sample includes around 95,000 clones, 88% of them seen just once. The table lists this clone with a count of one. Germline assignment: CDR1 LNHDA and CDR2 SQIVND (reference sequence). The CDR3 spans 13 residues. V dropped 5 bases and J dropped 3 bases, with 11 bases sitting between them. The material sequenced was peripheral blood. The rearrangement joins TRBV19 to TRBJ2-7, with D possibly matching TRBD2 (6 bases). This receptor was obtained from a human donor in a cohort sampled during active COVID-19. CDR3 coding DNA: TGTGCCAGTAGTGCCGGGGGAGTCTACGAGCAGTACTTC. This sequence encodes CASSAGGVYEQYF.